This TCR beta chain was captured by sequencing in a study of T cell responses to AZD1222 COVID-19 vaccine. General study results and limits: Regions 160-218 and 743-854 held dominance among vaccine-associated CD4 TCRs, which spanned spike.

CDR3 length equals 15 residues. From germline, CDR1 is GTSNPN and CDR2 SVGIG (reference sequence). Between the trimmed V and J ends, which lost 0 bases and 4 bases, there was a span of 13 bases. The table came from immunoSEQ multiplex PCR; TCRdb's copy has only in-frame clones and leaves some out. The sample has about 160,000 clones, about 90% seen once; the top ten hold roughly 4.4%. As regards this clone: Its antigen is unknown.

This chain links TRBV30 with TRBJ1-3; D unclear. The material was peripheral blood, obtained on day 0 of MenACWY control vaccination. This receptor was obtained from an adult in good health. The CDR3 nucleotides are TGTGCCTGGAGTGTTGAAGCGGATCTGGGAAACACCATATATTTT. Translating it yields CAWSVEADLGNTIYF.